This is a list of T cell receptor beta chains from one sample in a study of cytomegalovirus exposure and HLA in healthy donors. Using immunoSEQ multiplex PCR, the repertoire was profiled, and TCRdb retains in-frame clones only, with some absent. Of roughly 240,000 clones in the sample, 87% are singletons; the top ten hold 2% to 3%. The sample was PBMCs. The receptors shown here come from a man aged 18 to 29 in good health and CMV-seronegative. The CDR3 runs from the conserved cysteine through the conserved F or W. The order of the fields is clone size, D gene, J gene, CDR3 length, V gene, CDR3 protein, CDR3 DNA. D genes are given only for firm matches. Size tells how often a clone was seen (once, few, many) or the class of an expanded clone, and some rows leave it out.

>few|TRBD1|TRBJ2-7|14|TRBV5-4
CASSAPGQAYEQYF
TGTGCCAGCAGCGCCCCGGGACAGGCTTACGAGCAGTACTTC
>-|-|TRBJ2-5|15|TRBV7-2
CASSPGWTVQETQYF
TGTGCCAGCAGCCCGGGCTGGACAGTACAAGAGACCCAGTACTTC
>-|-|TRBJ1-2|13|TRBV12-5
CASEGVGAEGYTF
TGTGCTAGTGAAGGAGTAGGGGCGGAAGGCTACACCTTC
>-|TRBD1|TRBJ1-2|13|TRBV6-1
CASTETGDYGYTF
TGTGCCAGCACCGAAACAGGGGACTATGGCTACACCTTC
>-|TRBD2|TRBJ2-3|19|TRBV7-9
CASSLVALLAGGPTDTQYF
TGTGCCAGCAGCTTAGTTGCCCTCCTAGCGGGAGGGCCAACAGATACGCAGTATTTT
>-|-|TRBJ2-3|13|TRBV5-1
CASRASGTDTQYF
TGCGCCAGCAGGGCTAGCGGCACAGATACGCAGTATTTT
>-|-|TRBJ2-7|12|TRBV2
CASSVLRAEQYF
TGTGCCAGCAGTGTACTCAGGGCCGAGCAGTACTTC
>-|TRBD1|TRBJ2-2|15|TRBV11-3
CASSPRTGNTGELFF
TGTGCCAGCAGCCCAAGGACAGGGAACACCGGGGAGCTGTTTTTT
>-|TRBD1|TRBJ1-6|15|TRBV6-6
CASRLGQTSNSPLHF
TGTGCCAGCAGGCTGGGACAGACCTCTAATTCACCCCTCCACTTT
>-|-|TRBJ2-7|15|TRBV5-6
CASSFRDTPSYEQYF
TGTGCCAGCAGCTTCAGGGACACTCCCTCCTACGAGCAGTACTTC
>-|TRBD2|TRBJ2-2|17|TRBV27
CASSWGLAGGATGELFF
TGTGCCAGCAGTTGGGGACTAGCGGGAGGCGCCACCGGGGAGCTGTTTTTT
>-|-|TRBJ2-1|14|TRBV28
CASTLGLGDNEQFF
TGTGCCAGCACCTTAGGACTTGGTGACAATGAGCAGTTCTTC
>-|TRBD2|TRBJ2-3|15|TRBV6-5
CASKTPGGSTDTQYF
TGTGCCAGCAAAACCCCGGGGGGTAGCACAGATACGCAGTATTTT
>-|-|TRBJ1-1|14|TRBV2
CASSGGFGGTEAFF
TGTGCCAGCAGTGGTGGATTTGGAGGCACTGAAGCTTTCTTT
>-|TRBD1|TRBJ2-1|15|TRBV5-1
CASSLATGHYNEQFF
TGCGCCAGCAGCTTAGCGACAGGGCACTACAATGAGCAGTTCTTC
>-|-|TRBJ1-2|16|TRBV7-9
CASSLEGGLFNYGYTF
TGTGCCAGCAGCTTAGAAGGCGGACTCTTTAACTATGGCTACACCTTC
>once|TRBD2|TRBJ2-7|15|TRBV28
CASSTLGLGPGEQYF
TGTGCCAGCAGTACACTAGGACTAGGACCTGGCGAGCAGTACTTC
>-|-|TRBJ2-1|14|TRBV6-6
CASSYSSTLDEQFF
TGTGCCAGCAGTTACTCGAGTACCCTCGATGAGCAGTTCTTC
>-|-|TRBJ1-2|15|TRBV10-3
CAISESTRTYYGYTF
TGTGCCATCAGTGAGTCGACCCGGACATACTATGGCTACACCTTC
>-|-|TRBJ2-7|14|TRBV4-1
CASSQERPLYEQYF
TGCGCCAGCAGCCAAGAGAGGCCACTCTACGAGCAGTACTTC
>-|-|TRBJ1-4|16|TRBV6-1
CASSVQTGATNEKLFF
TGTGCCAGCAGTGTACAAACAGGAGCAACTAATGAAAAACTGTTTTTT
>-|-|TRBJ2-7|16|TRBV6-4
CASSDLPGSKLYEQYF
TGTGCCAGCAGTGACCTCCCAGGCTCCAAACTCTACGAGCAGTACTTC
>few|TRBD1|TRBJ2-7|14|TRBV28
CASSAATGGGEQYF
TGTGCCAGCAGTGCAGCAACAGGGGGAGGCGAGCAGTACTTC
>few|TRBD1|TRBJ1-2|13|TRBV2
CASRKQGAQGYTF
TGTGCCAGCAGGAAACAGGGGGCGCAAGGCTACACCTTC
>few|-|TRBJ2-7|12|TRBV11-2
CASSFGAYEQYF
TGTGCCAGCAGCTTTGGAGCCTACGAGCAGTACTTC
>-|-|TRBJ2-2|17|TRBV18
CASSPLGLRANTGELFF
TGTGCCAGCTCACCCCTAGGACTGAGAGCGAACACCGGGGAGCTGTTTTTT
>once|-|TRBJ2-4|14|TRBV28
CASSLSGTLGIQYF
TGTGCCAGCAGTTTATCCGGGACACTGGGCATTCAGTACTTC
>-|-|TRBJ1-5|19|TRBV21-1
CASRPTGTPLQSGNQPQHF
TGTGCCAGCAGACCCACCGGGACACCCCTCCAAAGTGGCAATCAGCCCCAGCATTTT
>-|TRBD1|TRBJ1-5|13|TRBV28
CASSYRGGQPQHF
TGTGCCAGCAGTTACAGGGGGGGTCAGCCCCAGCATTTT
>-|-|TRBJ1-3|15|TRBV6-6
CASSYPTGSGNTIYF
TGTGCCAGCAGTTACCCCACAGGCTCTGGAAACACCATATATTTT
>-|-|TRBJ2-7|12|TRBV29-1
CSAGPDFYEQYF
TGCAGCGCGGGTCCTGACTTTTACGAGCAGTACTTC
>-|TRBD1|TRBJ2-1|16|TRBV11-3
CASSPRQGARFHEQFF
TGTGCCAGCAGCCCAAGACAGGGGGCGCGGTTTCATGAGCAGTTCTTC
>once|-|TRBJ2-6|15|TRBV5-6
CASSFGVSGANVLTF
TGTGCCAGCAGCTTCGGGGTCTCTGGGGCCAACGTCCTGACTTTC
>-|TRBD2|TRBJ2-2|16|TRBV4-3
CASSPRERGAIGELFF
TGCGCCAGCAGCCCCCGGGAGCGGGGGGCCATCGGGGAGCTGTTTTTT
>-|TRBD1|TRBJ2-2|15|TRBV7-6
CASSPSGGRTGELFF
TGTGCCAGCAGCCCCTCAGGGGGTCGGACCGGGGAGCTGTTTTTT
>-|-|TRBJ2-7|14|TRBV6-1
CASSGTGLTYEQYF
TGTGCCAGCAGTGGAACAGGGTTGACCTACGAGCAGTACTTC
>-|-|TRBJ1-6|18|TRBV9
CASSVASVRNSYNSPLHF
TGTGCCAGCAGCGTAGCCAGTGTGAGGAACTCCTATAATTCACCCCTCCACTTT
>-|-|TRBJ2-3|12|TRBV2
CASSQAPSTQYF
TGTGCCAGCAGCCAGGCCCCCTCTACGCAGTATTTT
>-|TRBD1|TRBJ2-7|15|TRBV15
CATNRGGQGPLEQYF
TGTGCCACGAACCGGGGGGGACAGGGGCCGCTCGAGCAGTACTTC
>-|TRBD2|TRBJ2-3|14|TRBV4-3
CASSPTSGTDTQYF
TGCGCCAGCTCTCCGACTAGCGGCACAGATACGCAGTATTTT
>-|-|TRBJ1-2|13|TRBV18
CASPAGSFRGYTF
TGTGCCAGCCCGGCGGGGTCATTCAGGGGCTACACCTTC
>-|TRBD2|TRBJ2-5|15|TRBV7-9
CASSFGGLAEETQYF
TGTGCCAGCAGCTTTGGGGGACTAGCAGAAGAGACCCAGTACTTC
>-|-|TRBJ2-5|15|TRBV19
CASSIFWPSQETQYF
TGTGCCAGTAGTATTTTTTGGCCATCCCAAGAGACCCAGTACTTC
>few|-|TRBJ1-5|13|TRBV28
CASSFHSQPPQHF
TGTGCCAGCAGTTTTCACAGCCAGCCGCCCCAGCATTTT
>-|-|TRBJ2-3|13|TRBV29-1
CSVVSRFPDTQYF
TGCAGCGTTGTGTCGAGGTTTCCAGATACGCAGTATTTT
>once|TRBD1|TRBJ2-7|13|TRBV2
CASNDRGGYEQYF
TGTGCCAGCAACGACAGGGGAGGTTACGAGCAGTACTTC
>-|-|TRBJ2-7|14|TRBV5-1
CATKGGGNSYEQYF
TGCGCCACCAAAGGGGGGGGGAACTCCTACGAGCAGTACTTC
>-|TRBD1|TRBJ1-2|13|TRBV7-9
CASSPGQGFGYTF
TGTGCCAGCAGCCCGGGACAGGGTTTTGGCTACACCTTC
>-|TRBD2|TRBJ2-2|19|TRBV9
CASSVDWGLAESNTGELFF
TGTGCCAGCAGCGTAGATTGGGGTCTAGCGGAATCGAACACCGGGGAGCTGTTTTTT
>-|TRBD2|TRBJ2-2|14|TRBV2
CASRKGEGTGELFF
TGTGCCAGCAGAAAAGGGGAGGGCACCGGGGAGCTGTTTTTT
>-|-|TRBJ2-7|14|TRBV4-3
CASSQDHDTYEQYF
TGCGCCAGCAGCCAAGACCATGACACTTACGAGCAGTACTTC